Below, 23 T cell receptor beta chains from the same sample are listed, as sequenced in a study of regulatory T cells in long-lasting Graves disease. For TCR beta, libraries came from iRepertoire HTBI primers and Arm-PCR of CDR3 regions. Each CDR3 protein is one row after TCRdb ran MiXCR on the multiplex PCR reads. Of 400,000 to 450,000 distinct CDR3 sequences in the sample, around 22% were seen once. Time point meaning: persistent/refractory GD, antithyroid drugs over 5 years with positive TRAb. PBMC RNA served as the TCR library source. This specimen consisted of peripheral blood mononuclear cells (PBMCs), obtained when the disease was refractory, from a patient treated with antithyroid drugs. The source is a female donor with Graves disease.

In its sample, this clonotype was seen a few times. The CDR3: CASSLRGPAFF. The CDR3 DNA reads TGTGCCAGCAGTTTAAGGGGGCCAGCTTTCTTT. The chain couples TRBV12-3 or TRBV12-4 to TRBJ1-1, with TRBD1 identical over 7 bases. V was pared by 2 bases and J by 10 bases, with 1 base of the junction left unmatched. The CDR3 has 11 amino acids.

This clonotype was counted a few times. The DNA for the CDR3 is TGCAGTGCTAGTGCCGGGACCTTCTCGATGGTCTCCTACGAGCAGTACTTC. This sequence encodes CSASAGTFSMVSYEQYF. The chain is built from TRBV20-1 and TRBJ2-7, with D possibly being TRBD1 or TRBD2 (5 bases each). In germline, CDR1 is DFQATT, CDR2 SNEGSKA (reference sequence). This CDR3 has 17 amino acids. V gave up 3 bases and J gave up 0 bases, with 21 bases separating them.

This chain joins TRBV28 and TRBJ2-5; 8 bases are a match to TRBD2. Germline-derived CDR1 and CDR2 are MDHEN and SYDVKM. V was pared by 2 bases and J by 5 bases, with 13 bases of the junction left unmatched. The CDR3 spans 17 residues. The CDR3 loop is CASSLAAFSGSRETQYF. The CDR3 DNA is TGTGCCAGCAGTTTAGCGGCCTTCAGCGGGAGTCGCGAGACCCAGTACTTC. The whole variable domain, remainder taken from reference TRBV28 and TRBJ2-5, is DVKVTQSSRYLVKRTGEKVFLECVQDMDHENMFWYRQDPGLGLRLIYFSYDVKMKEKGDIPEGYSVSREKKERFSLILESASTNQTSMYLCASSLAAFSGSRETQYFGPGTRLLVL.

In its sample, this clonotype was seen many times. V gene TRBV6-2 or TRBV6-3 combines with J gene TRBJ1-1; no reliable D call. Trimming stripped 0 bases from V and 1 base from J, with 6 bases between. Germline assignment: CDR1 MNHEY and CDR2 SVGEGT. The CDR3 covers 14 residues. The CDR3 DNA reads TGTGCCAGCAGTTACTCCGCAAAGAACACTGAAGCTTTCTTT. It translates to CASSYSAKNTEAFF.

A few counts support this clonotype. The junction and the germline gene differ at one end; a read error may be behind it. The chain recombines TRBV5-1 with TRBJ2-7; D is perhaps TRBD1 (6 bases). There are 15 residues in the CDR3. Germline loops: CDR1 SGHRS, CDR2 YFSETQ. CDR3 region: CASSLGETGFNEQCF. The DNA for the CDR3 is TGCGCCAGCAGCTTGGGGGAGACAGGCTTCAACGAGCAGTGCTTC.

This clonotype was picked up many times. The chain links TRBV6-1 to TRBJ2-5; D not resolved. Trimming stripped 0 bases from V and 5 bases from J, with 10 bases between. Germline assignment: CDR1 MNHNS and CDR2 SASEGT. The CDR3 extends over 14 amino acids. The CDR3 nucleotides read TGTGCCAGCAGTGAAGCCTCAGACGGGGAGACCCAGTACTTC. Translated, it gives CASSEASDGETQYF.

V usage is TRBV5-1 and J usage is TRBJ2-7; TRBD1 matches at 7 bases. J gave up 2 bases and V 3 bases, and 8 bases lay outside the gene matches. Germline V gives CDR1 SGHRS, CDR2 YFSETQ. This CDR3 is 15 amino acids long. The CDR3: CASSWSDRDPYEQYF. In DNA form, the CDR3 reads TGCGCCAGCAGCTGGTCTGACAGGGACCCCTACGAGCAGTACTTC.

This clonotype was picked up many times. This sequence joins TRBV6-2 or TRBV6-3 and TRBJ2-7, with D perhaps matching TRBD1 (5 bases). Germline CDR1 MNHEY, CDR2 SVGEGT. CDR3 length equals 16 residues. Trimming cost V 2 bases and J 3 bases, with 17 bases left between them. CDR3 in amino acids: CASSYDEDNGLYEQYF. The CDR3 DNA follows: TGTGCCAGCAGTTACGATGAGGACAATGGTCTCTACGAGCAGTACTTC.

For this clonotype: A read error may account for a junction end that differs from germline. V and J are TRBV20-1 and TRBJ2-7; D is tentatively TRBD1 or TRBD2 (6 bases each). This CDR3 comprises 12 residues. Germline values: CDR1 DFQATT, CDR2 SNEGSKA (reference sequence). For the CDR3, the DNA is TGCAGTGCGAGAGGGGGAGGATGGGAGCAGTACTTC. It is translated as CSARGGGWEQYF.

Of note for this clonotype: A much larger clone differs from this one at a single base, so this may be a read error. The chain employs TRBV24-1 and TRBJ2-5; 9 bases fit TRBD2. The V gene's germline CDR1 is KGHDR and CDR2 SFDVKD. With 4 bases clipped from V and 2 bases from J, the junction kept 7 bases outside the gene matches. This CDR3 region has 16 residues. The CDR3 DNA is TGTGCCACCAGTGAGACTAGCGGAGTCCTACAAGAGACCCAGTACTTC. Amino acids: CATSETSGVLQETQYF.

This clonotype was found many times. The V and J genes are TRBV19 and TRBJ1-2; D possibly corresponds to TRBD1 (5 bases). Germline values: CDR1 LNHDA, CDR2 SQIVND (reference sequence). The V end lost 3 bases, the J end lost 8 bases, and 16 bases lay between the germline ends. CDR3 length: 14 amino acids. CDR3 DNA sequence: TGTGCCAGTAGTATCTTGGGGGGGACTAGCGGCTACACCTTC. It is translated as CASSILGGTSGYTF.

The DNA of the CDR3 is TGTGCCATCAGTGAAAACGTCGGGGTTCGACAGCCCCAGCATTTT. Protein: CAISENVGVRQPQHF. The gene calls are TRBV10-3 and TRBJ1-5; the D is unclear. CDR3 length equals 15 residues. The germline V and J ends were trimmed by 3 bases and 7 bases, with 16 bases remaining between them. Germline values: CDR1 ENHRY, CDR2 SYGVKD.

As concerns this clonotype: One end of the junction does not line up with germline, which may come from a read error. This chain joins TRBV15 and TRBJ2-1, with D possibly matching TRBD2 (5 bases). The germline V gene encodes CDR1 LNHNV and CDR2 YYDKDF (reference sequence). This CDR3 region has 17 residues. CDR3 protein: CATSRDISGFRYDEQFF. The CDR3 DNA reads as TGTGCCACCAGCAGAGATATATCGGGGTTTCGCTACGATGAGCAGTTCTTC.

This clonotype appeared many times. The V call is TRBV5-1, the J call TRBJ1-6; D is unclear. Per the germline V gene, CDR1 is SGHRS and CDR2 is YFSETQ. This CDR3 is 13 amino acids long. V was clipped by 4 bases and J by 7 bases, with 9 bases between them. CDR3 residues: CASSRDGNSPLHF. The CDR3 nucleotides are TGCGCCAGCAGCCGAGACGGAAATTCACCCCTCCACTTT.

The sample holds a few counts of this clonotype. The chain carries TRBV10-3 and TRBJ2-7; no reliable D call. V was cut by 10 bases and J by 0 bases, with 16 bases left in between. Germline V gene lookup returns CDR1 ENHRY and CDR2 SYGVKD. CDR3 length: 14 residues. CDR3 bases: TGTGCCACGATCCTAGGACCTAGCTCCTACGAGCAGTACTTC. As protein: CATILGPSSYEQYF.

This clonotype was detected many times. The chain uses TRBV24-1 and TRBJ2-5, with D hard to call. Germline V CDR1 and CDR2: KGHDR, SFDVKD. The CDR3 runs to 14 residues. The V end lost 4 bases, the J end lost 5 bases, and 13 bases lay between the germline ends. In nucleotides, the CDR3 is TGTGCCACCAGTGACCCGGACCTGTTGGAGACCCAGTACTTC. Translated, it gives CATSDPDLLETQYF.

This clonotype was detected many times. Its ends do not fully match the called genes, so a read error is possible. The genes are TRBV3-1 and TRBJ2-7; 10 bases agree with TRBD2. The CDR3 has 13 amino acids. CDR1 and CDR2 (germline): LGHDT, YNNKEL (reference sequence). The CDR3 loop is CASSRRTSGGLHF. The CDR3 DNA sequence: TGTGCCAGCAGCCGCCGGACTAGCGGTGGGTTGCACTTC.

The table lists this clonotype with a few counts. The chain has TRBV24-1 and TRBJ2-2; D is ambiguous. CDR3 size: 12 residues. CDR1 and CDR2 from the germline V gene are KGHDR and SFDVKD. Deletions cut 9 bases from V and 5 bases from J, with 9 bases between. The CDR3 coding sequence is TGTGCCACCGCTCCATCGACCGGGGAGCTGTTTTTT. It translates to CATAPSTGELFF.

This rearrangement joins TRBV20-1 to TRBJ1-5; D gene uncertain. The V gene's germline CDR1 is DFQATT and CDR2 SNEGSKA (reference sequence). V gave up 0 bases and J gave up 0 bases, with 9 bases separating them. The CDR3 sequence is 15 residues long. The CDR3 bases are TGCAGTGCTAGAGATGGACGCTATAGCAATCAGCCCCAGCATTTT. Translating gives CSARDGRYSNQPQHF.

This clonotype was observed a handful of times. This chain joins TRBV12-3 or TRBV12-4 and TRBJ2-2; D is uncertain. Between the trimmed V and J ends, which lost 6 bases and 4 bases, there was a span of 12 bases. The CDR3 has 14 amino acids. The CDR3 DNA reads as TGTGCCAGCAGGGCCTCCATGTCCACCGGGGAGCTGTTTTTT. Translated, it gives CASRASMSTGELFF.

For the CDR3, the DNA is TGTGCCACCAGCAGAGAGGTCTCGGACCGACCCCATGGCTACACCTTC. Amino acids: CATSREVSDRPHGYTF. V and J are TRBV15 and TRBJ1-2; D gene ambiguous. V was clipped by 0 bases and J by 6 bases, with 17 bases between them. The CDR3 length is 16 residues. Germline lookup yields CDR1 LNHNV and CDR2 YYDKDF (reference sequence).

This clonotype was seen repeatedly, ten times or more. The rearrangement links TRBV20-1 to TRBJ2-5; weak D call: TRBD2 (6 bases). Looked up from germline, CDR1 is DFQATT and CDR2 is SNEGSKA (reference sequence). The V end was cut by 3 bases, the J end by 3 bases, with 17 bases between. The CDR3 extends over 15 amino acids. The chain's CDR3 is CSARLSGTPKETQYF. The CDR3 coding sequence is TGCAGTGCTAGGCTCTCTGGGACTCCGAAAGAGACCCAGTACTTC.

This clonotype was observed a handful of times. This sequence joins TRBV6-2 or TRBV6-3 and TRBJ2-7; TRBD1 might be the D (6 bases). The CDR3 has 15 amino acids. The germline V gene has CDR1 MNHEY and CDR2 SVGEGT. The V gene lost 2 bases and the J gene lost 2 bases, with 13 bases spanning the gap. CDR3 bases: TGTGCCAGCAGTTACAACCCTGGGACAACCTACGAGCAGTACTTC. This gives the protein CASSYNPGTTYEQYF.